The 32 T cell receptor beta chains presented below share a single source sample, sequenced in a study of tumor and adjacent non-tumor tissue in lung cancer. Three rounds of nested PCR, following a modified ARM-PCR protocol, produced the TCRbeta library. TCRdb passed the multiplex PCR reads through MiXCR, listing each CDR3 protein once. The table shows 65,000 to 95,000 distinct CDR3 sequences, with 80% occurring only once. No cell sorting was done before RNA was extracted from the tissue. Sequenced: lung tumor tissue. These receptors all stem from a woman in her forties or fifties with non-small cell lung cancer.

Of note for this clonotype: A read error may account for a junction end that differs from germline. The chain has TRBV4-1 and TRBJ1-4; D may be TRBD1 (5 bases). Per the germline V gene, CDR1 is MGHRA and CDR2 is YSYEKL. The CDR3 length is 17 residues. CDR3 sequence: CASSTGPGLPTREKLFF. The CDR3 DNA reads as TGCGCCAGCTCAACGGGGCCAGGCCTACCAACAAGAGAAAAACTGTTTTTC.

This chain connects TRBV6-1 to TRBJ2-1; a possible D gene is TRBD1 (6 bases). V dropped 7 bases and J dropped 7 bases, with 23 bases sitting between them. This CDR3 is built from 16 residues. Germline CDR1 is MNHNS and CDR2 is SASEGT. Written as DNA, the CDR3 is TGTGCCAGCAAGAGTCTAACAGGGTCCTTAGTGAATGAGCAGTTCTTC. Encoded protein: CASKSLTGSLVNEQFF.

Regarding this clonotype: Its ends do not fully match the called genes, so a read error is possible. CDR3 coding DNA: TGTGCCAGCAGTTATTCGACGGGGAACACTGAAGCTCTCTTT. Residues: CASSYSTGNTEALF. The chain couples TRBV6-2 or TRBV6-3 to TRBJ1-1; D is unclear. Per the germline V gene, CDR1 is MNHEY and CDR2 is SVGEGT. The CDR3 loop spans 14 amino acids.

This chain joins TRBV11-2 and TRBJ2-1; a weak D match, TRBD2 (5 bases). The CDR3 is made up of 15 amino acids. Trimming cost V 3 bases and J 8 bases, with 17 bases left between them. Germline V lookup: CDR1 SGHAT, CDR2 FQNNGV. CDR3 in amino acids: CASSFVAGGDDEQFF. CDR3 DNA sequence: TGTGCCAGCAGCTTTGTAGCTGGAGGAGACGATGAGCAGTTCTTC.

The rearrangement uses TRBV28 and TRBJ1-2, with 7 bases that match TRBD1. Germline V gene lookup returns CDR1 MDHEN and CDR2 SYDVKM. The CDR3 covers 15 residues. CDR3 amino acids: CVGKSGTANAYGYTF. In nucleotides, the CDR3 is TGTGTCGGCAAGTCCGGGACAGCCAATGCATATGGCTACACCTTC.

A word on this clonotype: The junction and the germline gene differ at one end; a read error may be behind it. In DNA, the CDR3 is TGTACCAGCAGTTACAGTCTAGCGACCACAGATACGCGGTATTTT. Amino acids: CTSSYSLATTDTRYF. The J gene is TRBJ2-3, the V gene TRBV6-6, with a possible D match to TRBD2 (6 bases). The CDR3 is made up of 15 amino acids. CDR1 is MNHNY, CDR2 SVGAGI, per germline (reference sequence).

Regarding this clonotype: The CDR3 does not end in the conserved phenylalanine or tryptophan, so this is likely a read error. The chain uses TRBV20-1 and TRBJ2-7, with 7 bases fitting TRBD1. The germline V gene encodes CDR1 DFQATT and CDR2 SNEGSKA (reference sequence). The V gene end was trimmed by 4 bases and the J gene end by 4 bases; junction bases not matched to a gene: 4. The length of the CDR3 is 12 residues. The CDR3 reads CSATGQQYEQYY. The CDR3 DNA follows: TGCAGTGCTACGGGACAGCAGTACGAGCAGTACTAC.

The chain links TRBV6-1 to TRBJ1-1; 7 positions agree with TRBD1. The length of the CDR3 is 14 residues. V lost 4 bases and J lost 7; bases outside the gene matches: 9. In germline, CDR1 is MNHNS, CDR2 SASEGT. CDR3 bases: TGTGCCAGCAGTGGTAGGGGGCGTAGTTATGAAGCTTTCTTT. This gives the protein CASSGRGRSYEAFF.

This clonotype was observed once. At one end the junction does not follow the germline gene, possibly because of a read error. The V gene is TRBV28, the J gene TRBJ2-7, with D hard to call. The CDR3 has 13 amino acids. CDR1 and CDR2 from the germline V gene are MDHEN and SYDVKM. As DNA, the CDR3 is TGTGACAGCAGTCAGTGTGCCAAAAACGATCAGTACTTC. Its translation is CDSSQCAKNDQYF. The complete variable domain, with remaining parts taken from reference TRBV28 and TRBJ2-7, reads DVKVTQSSRYLVKRTGEKVFLECVQDMDHENMFWYRQDPGLGLRLIYFSYDVKMKEKGDIPEGYSVSREKKERFSLILESASTNQTSMYLCDSSQCAKNDQYFGPGTRLTVT.

Worth noting for this clonotype: Its ends do not fully match the called genes, so a read error is possible. This rearrangement joins TRBV4-2 to TRBJ1-4; D gene unclear. Germline CDR1 is LGHNA and CDR2 is YNFKEQ. The CDR3 has 13 amino acids. As DNA, the CDR3 is TGTGTTAGCAGCCAGACGGTAAATGAAGAACTGTTTTTT. This gives the protein CVSSQTVNEELFF.

Turning to this clonotype: Germline is not matched at one junction end, which may reflect a read error. This chain connects TRBV29-1 to TRBJ2-1; weak D call: TRBD2 (5 bases). This CDR3 spans 15 amino acids. CDR1 SQVTM and CDR2 ANQGSEA come from the germline V gene. The chain's CDR3 is CSVEVGGWANNEEFF. The CDR3, as DNA: TGCAGCGTTGAAGTTGGCGGGTGGGCCAATAATGAGGAGTTCTTC.

About this clonotype: The CDR3 carries no conserved terminal phenylalanine or tryptophan, so it likely arises from a read error. The V gene is TRBV10-3, the J gene TRBJ2-7; no reliable D call. With 2 bases removed from V and 4 bases from J, the gap between germline ends came to 9 bases. CDR1 is ENHRY and CDR2 is SYGVKD in the germline V gene. This CDR3 is built from 13 residues. CDR3 amino acids: CAISERSHYEQYL. The CDR3 coding sequence is TGTGCCATCAGTGAGCGGTCGCATTACGAGCAGTACTTA.

This clonotype was observed once. No conserved phenylalanine or tryptophan ends this CDR3, so it is likely a read error. DNA for the CDR3: TGTGTCAACAGCTCAACATTCCCAAGGGGGACGCAGTATTCT. Amino acid sequence: CVNSSTFPRGTQYS. The chain recombines TRBV11-2 with TRBJ2-3; maybe TRBD1 (6 bases). This CDR3 is 14 amino acids long. Germline V gene sequence: CDR1 SGHAT, CDR2 FQNNGV.

The chain recombines TRBV5-4 with TRBJ1-2; D possibly corresponds to TRBD1 (6 bases). This CDR3 comprises 19 residues. V lost 1 base and J lost 8, with 30 bases in between. Germline lookup yields CDR1 SGHNT and CDR2 YYREEE (reference sequence). CDR3 sequence: CASSLLLGTRASVGHGYTF. The DNA of the CDR3 is TGTGCCAGCAGCTTGTTATTGGGGACAAGGGCCAGTGTAGGTCACGGCTACACCTTC.

Comments on this clonotype: The CDR3 end shows no conserved phenylalanine or tryptophan, and so a read error is likely. The genes are TRBV20-1 and TRBJ2-7; the D gene is possibly TRBD2 (6 bases). This CDR3 region has 13 residues. Germline V CDR1 and CDR2: DFQATT, SNEGSKA (reference sequence). The CDR3 bases are TGCAGTGCTCATAATAGCGGCCCCTACGAACAGTACTCC. This translates into CSAHNSGPYEQYS.

For this clonotype: The junction shows a germline mismatch at one end, possibly a read error. V usage is TRBV14 and J usage is TRBJ2-7; 8 nucleotides align to TRBD2. The germline V gene encodes CDR1 SGHDN and CDR2 FVKESK. The CDR3 loop spans 17 amino acids. CDR3 DNA: TGTGCCAGCAGCCAAGCGAGACTAACGGGAGGGACCTACGAACAGTACTTC. This codes for CASSQARLTGGTYEQYF.

This clonotype occurred once. The rearrangement joins TRBV6-5 to TRBJ2-1, with 11 bases identical to TRBD2. Per the germline V gene, CDR1 is MNHEY and CDR2 is SVGAGI. The CDR3 totals 15 residues. The junction had 14 bases not matched to a gene; V was cut back by 10 bases and J by 9 bases. CDR3 residues: CAIRIRTSGSGEQFF. The CDR3 DNA reads TGTGCCATAAGAATCCGGACTAGCGGGTCGGGTGAGCAGTTCTTC.

The chain uses TRBV4-2 and TRBJ2-7, with 10 bases lining up with TRBD2. CDR3 length equals 15 residues. With V trimmed by 8 bases and J by 3 bases, 10 bases remained unmatched. Germline loops: CDR1 LGHNA, CDR2 YNFKEQ. The CDR3 DNA sequence: TGTGCCAGCGCTTCCGGACTAGCGGACTTCTACGAGCAGTACTTC. This codes for CASASGLADFYEQYF.

This chain uses TRBV6-2 or TRBV6-3 with TRBJ2-1; 8 bases line up with TRBD1. This CDR3 has 12 amino acids. With 10 bases clipped from V and 8 bases from J, the junction kept 7 bases outside the gene matches. In germline, CDR1 is MNHEY, CDR2 SVGEGT. CDR3 bases: TGTGCCACGAGTTTACAGGGGGATGAGCAGTTCTTC. Translation gives CATSLQGDEQFF.

This chain uses TRBV19 with TRBJ2-7; D is undetermined. V was shortened by 3 bases and J by 4 bases, with 10 bases between the two germline ends. From germline, CDR1 is LNHDA and CDR2 SQIVND (reference sequence). The CDR3 length is 13 residues. This chain's CDR3 is CASSIGLEYEQYF. The CDR3 bases are TGTGCCAGTAGTATCGGCTTAGAGTACGAGCAGTACTTC.

This clonotype was observed at least ten times. The genes are TRBV18 and TRBJ2-7; 12 bases are a match to TRBD2. This CDR3 has 18 residues. The trim removed 3 bases at V and 5 bases at J, leaving 14 bases unmatched. CDR1 KGHSH and CDR2 LQKENI come from the germline V gene. CDR3 residues: CASSPRRLAGDAADEQYF. The CDR3 DNA reads TGTGCCAGCTCACCCCGGCGACTAGCGGGAGACGCCGCCGACGAGCAGTACTTC.

On this clonotype itself: The germline gene is not matched at one end of the junction; a read error may be the cause. CDR3 region: CSALGCEYDYTF. CDR3 nucleotide sequence: TGCAGCGCCCTGGGGTGCGAATATGACTACACCTTC. The chain uses TRBV29-1 and TRBJ1-2; D is undetermined. The CDR3 runs to 12 residues. Per germline, CDR1 SQVTM and CDR2 ANQGSEA.

This clonotype was recorded once. The conserved final phenylalanine or tryptophan is absent from the CDR3, which likely points to a read error. This sequence joins TRBV20-1 and TRBJ2-5; maybe TRBD2 (5 bases). The CDR3 contains 14 residues. From germline, CDR1 is DFQATT and CDR2 SNEGSKA (reference sequence). DNA for the CDR3: TGTAGTGCTAGTCGTCGTCTAGCCGAAGAGACCCAGTACTAC. It codes for CSASRRLAEETQYY.

Regarding this clonotype: Relative to the germline gene, one junction end is altered; a read error may explain this. This rearrangement joins TRBV28 to TRBJ2-2; weak D call: TRBD1 (6 bases). Germline V gene sequence: CDR1 MDHEN, CDR2 SYDVKM. The CDR3 runs to 13 residues. The CDR3 here is CASSQGNTGEMFF. For the CDR3, the DNA is TGTGCCAGCAGTCAGGGGAACACCGGGGAGATGTTCTTT.

The chain employs TRBV29-1 and TRBJ2-7, with D maybe TRBD2 (6 bases). CDR1 is SQVTM and CDR2 is ANQGSEA in the germline V gene. The CDR3 is 12 amino acids. The CDR3 DNA sequence: TGCAGTGGGAGGAACATTCCCTACGAGCAGTACTTC. As protein: CSGRNIPYEQYF.

As to this clonotype: At one of its ends the junction is not consistent with the germline gene, which may arise from a read error. The chain is built from TRBV6-1 and TRBJ1-4; D gene unclear. The CDR3 sequence is 14 residues long. CDR1 is MNHNS, CDR2 SASEGT, per germline. The CDR3 loop is CASSEGVTNEKLFF. In DNA, the CDR3 is TGTGCCAGCAGCGAGGGAGTGACTAACGAAAAACTGTTTTTT.

A remark on this clonotype: The CDR3 does not close with the conserved phenylalanine or tryptophan, likely indicating a read error. The J gene is TRBJ1-1, the V gene TRBV12-3 or TRBV12-4; 7 bases fit TRBD1. This CDR3 comprises 15 residues. V was clipped by 9 bases and J by 4 bases; unmatched bases: 14. The CDR3 DNA reads as TGTGCCAGTAGCCGTTCAGGGGGTTTACGCACTGAAGCTTTCTCT. Amino acids: CASSRSGGLRTEAFS.

Comment on this clonotype: An end of the junction does not agree with germline; a read error may underlie this. The V call is TRBV20-1, the J call TRBJ2-5; 7 bases are a match to TRBD2. The germline CDR1 and CDR2 sequences are DFQATT and SNEGSKA (reference sequence). This CDR3 has 14 amino acids. CDR3 residues: CSARAVTSSETQYF. For the CDR3, the DNA is TGCAGTGCTAGAGCAGTGACTAGCTCCGAGACCCAGTATTTC.

Remarks on this clonotype: The junction shows a germline mismatch at one end, possibly a read error. The rearrangement joins TRBV28 to TRBJ1-5, with D tentatively TRBD1 (5 bases). Germline-derived CDR1 and CDR2 are MDHEN and SYDVKM. CDR3 length: 16 residues. In DNA, the CDR3 is TGTGCCGCCGCCTTCATGGGGCAAGGGAGCACTCAGCCCCAGCATTTT. Its protein product is CAAAFMGQGSTQPQHF.

V usage is TRBV6-5 and J usage is TRBJ1-3; TRBD1 is a possible D gene (6 bases). Germline lookup yields CDR1 MNHEY and CDR2 SVGAGI. Between the trimmed V and J ends, which lost 7 bases and 4 bases, there was a span of 20 bases. The CDR3 has 16 residues. Written as DNA, the CDR3 is TGTGCCAGCAACAGACAGGTGGGATCCGTAGGAAACACCATATATTTT. Protein: CASNRQVGSVGNTIYF.

In the case of this clonotype: An end of the junction does not agree with germline; a read error may underlie this. The chain employs TRBV11-2 and TRBJ2-7; 7 bases align to TRBD2. The CDR3 runs to 15 residues. Germline lookup yields CDR1 SGHAT and CDR2 FQNNGV. The CDR3 region has the DNA TGTGCCAACAGCCCTTGTGCTAGCGGTTCCTACGAGCAGTACTTT. This sequence encodes CANSPCASGSYEQYF.

With respect to this clonotype: This CDR3 fails to terminate in the conserved phenylalanine or tryptophan, so it likely reflects a read error. The chain employs TRBV4-1 and TRBJ2-7, with D perhaps assigned TRBD1 or TRBD2 (5 bases each). Germline CDR1 reads MGHRA; CDR2 reads YSYEKL. The CDR3 spans 14 residues. DNA for the CDR3: TGCCCCAGCAGCCATCCCTTGCGAGGGGACGAGCAGTACTAC. It codes for CPSSHPLRGDEQYY.